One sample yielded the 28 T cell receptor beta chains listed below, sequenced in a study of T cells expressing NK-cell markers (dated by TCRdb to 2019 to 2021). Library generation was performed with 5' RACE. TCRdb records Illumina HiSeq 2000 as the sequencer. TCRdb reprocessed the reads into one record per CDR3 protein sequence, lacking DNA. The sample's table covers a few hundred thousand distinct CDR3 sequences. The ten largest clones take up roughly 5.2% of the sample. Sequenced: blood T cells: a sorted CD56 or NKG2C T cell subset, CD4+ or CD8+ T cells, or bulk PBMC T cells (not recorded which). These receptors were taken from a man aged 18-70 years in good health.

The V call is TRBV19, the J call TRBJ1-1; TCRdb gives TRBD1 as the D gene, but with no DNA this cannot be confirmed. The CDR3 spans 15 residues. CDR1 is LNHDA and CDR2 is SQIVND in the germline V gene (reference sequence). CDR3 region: CASTGTRQTNTEAFF.

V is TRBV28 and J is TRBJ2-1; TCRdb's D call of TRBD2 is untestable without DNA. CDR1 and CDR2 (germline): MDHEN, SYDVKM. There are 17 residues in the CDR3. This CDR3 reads CASSPQTSVDLFNEQFF.

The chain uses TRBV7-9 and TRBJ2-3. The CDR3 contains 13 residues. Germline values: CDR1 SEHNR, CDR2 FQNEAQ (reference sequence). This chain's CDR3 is CASSQEGRGTQYF.

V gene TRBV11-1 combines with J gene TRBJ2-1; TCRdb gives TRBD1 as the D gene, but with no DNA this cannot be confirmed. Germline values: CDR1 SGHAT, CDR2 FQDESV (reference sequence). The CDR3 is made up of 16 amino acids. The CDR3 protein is CASSSLRGLLYNEQFF. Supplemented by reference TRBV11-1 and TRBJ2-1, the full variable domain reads EAEVAQSPRYKITEKSQAVAFWCDPISGHATLYWYRQILGQGPELLVQFQDESVVDDSQLPKDRFSAERLKGVDSTLKIQPAELGDSAMYLCASSSLRGLLYNEQFFGPGTRLTVL.

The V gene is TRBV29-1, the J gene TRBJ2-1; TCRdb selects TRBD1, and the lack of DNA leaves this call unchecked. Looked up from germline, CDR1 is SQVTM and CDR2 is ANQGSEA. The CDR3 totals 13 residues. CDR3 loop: CSVVGTGGDEQFF.

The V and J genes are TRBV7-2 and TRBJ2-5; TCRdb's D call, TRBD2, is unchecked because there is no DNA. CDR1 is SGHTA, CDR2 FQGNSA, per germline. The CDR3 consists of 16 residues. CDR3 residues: CASSLGLGEIQETQYF.

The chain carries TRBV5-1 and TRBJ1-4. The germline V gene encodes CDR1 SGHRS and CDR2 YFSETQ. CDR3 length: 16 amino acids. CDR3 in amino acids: CASSRGVVATNEKLFF.

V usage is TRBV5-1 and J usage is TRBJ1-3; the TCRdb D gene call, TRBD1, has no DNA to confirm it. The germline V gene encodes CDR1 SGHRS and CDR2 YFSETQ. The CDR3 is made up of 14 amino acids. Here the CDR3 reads CASSHGTDGNTIYF.

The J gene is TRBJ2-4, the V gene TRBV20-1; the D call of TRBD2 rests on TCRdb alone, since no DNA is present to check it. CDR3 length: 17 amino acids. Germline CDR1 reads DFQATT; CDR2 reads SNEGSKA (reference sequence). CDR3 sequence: CSASDLGGLPAKNIQYF.

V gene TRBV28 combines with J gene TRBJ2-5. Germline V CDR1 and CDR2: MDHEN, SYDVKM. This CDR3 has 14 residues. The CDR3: CASSLPLVGETQYF. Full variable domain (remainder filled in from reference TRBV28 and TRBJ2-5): DVKVTQSSRYLVKRTGEKVFLECVQDMDHENMFWYRQDPGLGLRLIYFSYDVKMKEKGDIPEGYSVSREKKERFSLILESASTNQTSMYLCASSLPLVGETQYFGPGTRLLVL.

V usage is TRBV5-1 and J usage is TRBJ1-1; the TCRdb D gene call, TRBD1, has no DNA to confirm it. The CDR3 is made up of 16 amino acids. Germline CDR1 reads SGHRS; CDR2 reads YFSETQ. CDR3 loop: CASSLDPAGGNTEAFF.

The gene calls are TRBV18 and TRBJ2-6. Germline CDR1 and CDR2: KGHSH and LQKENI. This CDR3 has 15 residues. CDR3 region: CASSPGGAGANVLTF.

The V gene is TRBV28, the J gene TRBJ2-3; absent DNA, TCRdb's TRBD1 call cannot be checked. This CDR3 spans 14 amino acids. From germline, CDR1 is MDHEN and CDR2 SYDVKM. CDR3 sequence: CASEKGGASDTQYF. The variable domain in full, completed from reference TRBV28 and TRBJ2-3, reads DVKVTQSSRYLVKRTGEKVFLECVQDMDHENMFWYRQDPGLGLRLIYFSYDVKMKEKGDIPEGYSVSREKKERFSLILESASTNQTSMYLCASEKGGASDTQYFGPGTRLTVL.

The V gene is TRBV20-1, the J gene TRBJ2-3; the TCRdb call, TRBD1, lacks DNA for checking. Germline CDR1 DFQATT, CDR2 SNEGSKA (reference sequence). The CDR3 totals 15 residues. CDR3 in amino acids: CSARTGKGGTDTQYF.

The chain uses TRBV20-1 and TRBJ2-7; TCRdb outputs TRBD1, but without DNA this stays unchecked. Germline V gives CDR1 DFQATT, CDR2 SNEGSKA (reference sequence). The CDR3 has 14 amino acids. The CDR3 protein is CSASPVAGGEVANF.

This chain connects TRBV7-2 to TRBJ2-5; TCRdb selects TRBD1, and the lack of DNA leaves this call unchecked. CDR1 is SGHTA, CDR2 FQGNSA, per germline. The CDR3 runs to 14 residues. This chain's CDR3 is CASSTTGSQETQYF.

CDR3 in amino acids: CAWSEGRGGGGELFF. V usage is TRBV30 and J usage is TRBJ2-2; TCRdb selects TRBD1, and the lack of DNA leaves this call unchecked. The CDR3 has 15 amino acids. Germline assignment: CDR1 GTSNPN and CDR2 SVGIG (reference sequence).

The CDR3 region is CSVNTGLYGYTF. J is TRBJ1-2 and V is TRBV29-1; TCRdb lists TRBD1, though no DNA is available to test this call. This CDR3 contains 12 residues. Germline V gene lookup returns CDR1 SQVTM and CDR2 ANQGSEA.

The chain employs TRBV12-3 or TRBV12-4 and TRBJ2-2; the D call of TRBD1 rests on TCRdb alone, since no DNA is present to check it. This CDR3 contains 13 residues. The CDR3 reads CASSFNKGDELFF.

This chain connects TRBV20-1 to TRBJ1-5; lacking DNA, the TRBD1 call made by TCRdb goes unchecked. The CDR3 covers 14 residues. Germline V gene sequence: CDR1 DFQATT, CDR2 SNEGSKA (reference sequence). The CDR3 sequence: CSAAYLGGNQPQHF.

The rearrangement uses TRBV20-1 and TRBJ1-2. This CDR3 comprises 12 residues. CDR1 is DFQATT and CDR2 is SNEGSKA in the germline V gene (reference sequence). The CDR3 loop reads CSARGTLEGYTF.

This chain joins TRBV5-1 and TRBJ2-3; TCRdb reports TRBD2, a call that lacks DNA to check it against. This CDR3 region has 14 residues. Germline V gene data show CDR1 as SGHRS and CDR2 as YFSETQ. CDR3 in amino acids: CAIRSGDSTDTQYF.

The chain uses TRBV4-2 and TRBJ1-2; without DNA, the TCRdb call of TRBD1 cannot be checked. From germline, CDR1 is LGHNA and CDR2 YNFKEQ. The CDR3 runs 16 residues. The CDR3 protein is CASSLTSGTGLYGYTF.

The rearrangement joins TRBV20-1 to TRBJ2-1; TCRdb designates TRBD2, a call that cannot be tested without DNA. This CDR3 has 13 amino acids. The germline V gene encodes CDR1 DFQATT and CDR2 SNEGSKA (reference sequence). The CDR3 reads CSARGALEDEQFF.

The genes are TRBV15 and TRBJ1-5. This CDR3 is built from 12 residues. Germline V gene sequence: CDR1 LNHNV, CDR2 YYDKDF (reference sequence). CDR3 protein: CATSRARGLLHF.

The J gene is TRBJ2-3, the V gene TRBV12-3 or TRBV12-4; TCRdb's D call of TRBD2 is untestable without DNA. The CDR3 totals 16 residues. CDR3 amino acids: CASSQPTSGKTDTQYF.

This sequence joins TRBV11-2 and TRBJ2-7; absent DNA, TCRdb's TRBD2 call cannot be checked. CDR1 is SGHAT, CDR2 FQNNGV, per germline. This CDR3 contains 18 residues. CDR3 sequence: CASSLRGLAGGSSYEQYF.

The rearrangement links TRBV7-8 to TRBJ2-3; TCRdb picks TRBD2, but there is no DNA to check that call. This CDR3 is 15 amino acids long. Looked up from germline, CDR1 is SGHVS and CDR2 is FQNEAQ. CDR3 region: CASSLGGRGSDTQYF.